The 2 T cell receptor beta chains below were found in one sample sequenced in a study of T cell responses to AZD1222 COVID-19 vaccine. Assay used: immunoSEQ multiplex PCR; TCRdb lists only in-frame clones, some missing. The table shows 110,000 to 150,000 clones, with about 90% occurring only once. Sequenced here: peripheral blood, sampled 28 days after the second AZD1222 dose. The receptors stem from an adult who received the AZD1222 COVID-19 vaccine.

This clone was found a few times. This chain links TRBV7-9 with TRBJ1-6; D remains ambiguous. V lost 0 bases to trimming and J lost 6 bases, with 9 bases between them. The germline V gene encodes CDR1 SEHNR and CDR2 FQNEAQ (reference sequence). The CDR3 runs 15 residues. In DNA, the CDR3 is TGTGCCAGCAGCTTAGCGAACGGACCTAATTCACCCCTCCACTTT. Its protein is CASSLANGPNSPLHF.

This clone appeared once. The chain joins TRBV12-3 or TRBV12-4 to TRBJ1-1; no firm D call. This CDR3 has 13 residues. The V gene lost 2 bases and the J gene lost 1 base, with 5 bases spanning the gap. The CDR3 DNA reads TGTGCCAGCAGTTTAACCAGGAACACTGAAGCTTTCTTT. Protein sequence: CASSLTRNTEAFF.